The 20 T cell receptor beta chains below all came from one sample that was sequenced in a study of persistence of HIV-infected CD4 T cells (dated by TCRdb to the early 2020s). The treatment or condition label corresponds to: suppressive antiretroviral therapy. As a nonspecific positive control representing the CD4+ T cell repertoire, cells were stimulated with anti-CD3/anti-CD28 magnetic beads. Responding CD4+ T cells were sorted by upregulation of both CD40 ligand and CD69. TCRbeta repertoires were sequenced from genomic DNA with the immunoSEQ hsTCRB assay version 4 in survey mode. Held by TCRdb, this immuneACCESS table contains in-frame sequences only and omits some clones. Under half of the omission traces to an unresolved V gene where checked; the cause of the rest is unknown. The sample table records tens of thousands of clones; 85% to 90% of these occur just once. 2.5% to 4% of the sample rests with the top ten.

These TCRs are of unknown antigen specificity. The sample in question was CD4+ T cells sorted from PBMCs after roughly 20-hour stimulation, obtained from a patient who received antiretroviral therapy. The cell subset or site label, as the study defines it: CD40L+CD69+ CD4 T cells responding to anti-CD3/anti-CD28 beads, representing the overall repertoire. The receptors come from an adult woman with HIV who was CMV-seropositive.

The J gene is TRBJ2-4, the V gene TRBV5-1, with D unresolved. Between the trimmed V and J ends, which lost 0 bases and 3 bases, there was a span of 7 bases. This CDR3 has 14 residues. Germline lookup yields CDR1 SGHRS and CDR2 YFSETQ. CDR3 sequence (DNA): TGCGCCAGCAGCTTGGGGTCGAGCAAAAACATTCAGTACTTC. Amino acids: CASSLGSSKNIQYF.

This clone was recorded only once. The chain recombines TRBV19 with TRBJ1-2, with TRBD1 matching 9 bases. This CDR3 has 15 amino acids. V lost 6 bases to trimming and J lost 4 bases; unmatched junction nucleotides: 9. CDR1 is LNHDA, CDR2 SQIVND, per germline (reference sequence). This CDR3 reads CASSNPGQGSYGYTF. The DNA of the CDR3 is TGTGCCAGTAGCAACCCGGGACAGGGCAGCTATGGCTACACCTTC.

The chain combines TRBV5-1 with TRBJ2-3; no definite D call. Trimming removed 0 bases from V and 0 bases from J, with 14 bases in between. The CDR3 length is 17 residues. Germline lookup yields CDR1 SGHRS and CDR2 YFSETQ. In nucleotides, the CDR3 is TGCGCCAGCAGCTTGGCATCCCGAAGTCCAAGCACAGATACGCAGTATTTT. Translated: CASSLASRSPSTDTQYF.

Here the CDR3 DNA reads TGTGCCAGTAGTTACCGGGCCCCGGACGAGCAGTACTTC. This encodes CASSYRAPDEQYF. The chain couples TRBV19 to TRBJ2-7; no reliable D call. The CDR3 is 13 amino acids. Germline V CDR1 and CDR2: LNHDA, SQIVND (reference sequence). Between the trimmed V and J ends, which lost 5 bases and 5 bases, there was a span of 13 bases.

This rearrangement joins TRBV15 to TRBJ2-3; 9 nucleotides match TRBD1. The ends lost 1 base at V and 4 bases at J; junction bases unmatched: 6. The CDR3 has 16 residues. The germline V gene encodes CDR1 LNHNV and CDR2 YYDKDF (reference sequence). This CDR3 reads CATSRGGTGFADTQYF. The CDR3 nucleotides are TGTGCCACCAGCAGAGGAGGGACAGGGTTCGCAGATACGCAGTATTTT.

This clone was observed once. The chain combines TRBV18 with TRBJ2-3, with D unresolved. Germline values: CDR1 KGHSH, CDR2 LQKENI. The ends were cut back, 4 bases at V and 1 base at J, with 9 bases in the middle. The CDR3 has 14 amino acids. CDR3 in DNA: TGTGCCAGCTCACGGCCGGAAGGCACAGATACGCAGTATTTT. Translated: CASSRPEGTDTQYF. The entire variable domain, with the rest obtained from reference TRBV18 and TRBJ2-3, is as follows: NAGVMQNPRHLVRRRGQEARLRCSPMKGHSHVYWYRQLPEEGLKFMVYLQKENIIDESGMPKERFSAEFPKEGPSILRIQQVVRGDSAAYFCASSRPEGTDTQYFGPGTRLTVL.

The V and J genes are TRBV27 and TRBJ1-1; 7 bases match TRBD1. Germline trimming cut 6 bases from V and 1 base from J; bases unmatched to any gene: 2. Germline CDR1 and CDR2: MNHEY and SMNVEV (reference sequence). There are 13 residues in the CDR3. The CDR3, as DNA: TGTGCCAGCAGGGGGACAGCGAACACTGAAGCTTTCTTT. It specifies CASRGTANTEAFF.

The chain recombines TRBV25-1 with TRBJ2-1; the match to TRBD1 covers 10 bases. The CDR3 covers 15 residues. Germline loops: CDR1 MGHDK, CDR2 SYGVNS. Losses at the gene ends were 4 bases for V and 13 bases for J; bases not matched to a gene: 13. CDR3 DNA: TGTGCCAGCAGTGGGTATCGGGACAGGGGCCTCGAACAGTTCTTC. Its translation: CASSGYRDRGLEQFF.

This chain links TRBV5-6 with TRBJ1-3, with D perhaps matching TRBD1 (5 bases). This CDR3 comprises 15 residues. The V gene lost 3 bases and the J gene lost 3 bases, with 13 bases spanning the gap. The germline CDR1 and CDR2 sequences are SGHDT and YYEEEE. The DNA of the CDR3 is TGTGCCAGCAGCTCTCGAAGGGGTTTTGGAAACACCATATATTTT. It specifies CASSSRRGFGNTIYF.

The chain uses TRBV9 and TRBJ2-7, with 10 bases that match TRBD2. Trimming at V came to 2 bases and at J to 2 bases, leaving 4 bases not matched to a gene. Germline V lookup: CDR1 SGDLS, CDR2 YYNGEE. CDR3 length equals 15 residues. The CDR3 nucleotides read TGTGCCAGCAGCGTTAGCGGGGGGCCCCCCTACGAGCAGTACTTC. It translates to CASSVSGGPPYEQYF.

V is TRBV7-2 and J is TRBJ2-7; unclear D gene. Per germline, CDR1 SGHTA and CDR2 FQGNSA. The CDR3 consists of 12 residues. Trimming stripped 3 bases from V and 5 bases from J, with 8 bases between. CDR3 region: CASSFQVDEQYF. CDR3 coding DNA: TGTGCCAGCAGCTTTCAGGTGGACGAGCAGTACTTC. Full variable domain (missing parts from reference TRBV7-2 and TRBJ2-7): GAGVSQSPSNKVTEKGKDVELRCDPISGHTALYWYRQSLGQGLEFLIYFQGNSAPDKSGLPSDRFSAERTGGSVSTLTIQRTQQEDSAVYLCASSFQVDEQYFGPGTRLTVT.

This clone was seen just once. The chain links TRBV5-4 to TRBJ2-7; the D call may be TRBD1 or TRBD2 (5 bases each). Trimming removed 2 bases from V and 2 bases from J, with 8 bases in between. Germline CDR1 reads SGHNT; CDR2 reads YYREEE (reference sequence). The length of the CDR3 is 13 residues. The CDR3 DNA follows: TGTGCCAGCAGCTTCGAGGGGACCTACGAGCAGTACTTC. It specifies CASSFEGTYEQYF.

This clone was detected a few times. The chain recombines TRBV7-2 with TRBJ2-7, with 8 positions matching TRBD1. The ends lost 5 bases at V and 12 bases at J; junction bases unmatched: 12. Germline assignment: CDR1 SGHTA and CDR2 FQGNSA. This CDR3 spans 13 amino acids. The CDR3 sequence is CASSANPGTGSYF. For the CDR3, the DNA is TGTGCCAGCAGCGCCAATCCAGGGACAGGTTCGTACTTC.

The chain is built from TRBV19 and TRBJ2-3; possibly TRBD1 for D (6 bases). The CDR3 loop spans 14 amino acids. Germline V gene lookup returns CDR1 LNHDA and CDR2 SQIVND (reference sequence). V was shortened by 3 bases and J by 3 bases, with 10 bases between the two germline ends. CDR3 sequence reads: CASSMRQGTDTQYF. The CDR3 coding sequence is TGTGCCAGTAGTATGCGGCAGGGGACAGATACGCAGTATTTT.

V usage is TRBV28 and J usage is TRBJ2-7; D is unclear. V was shortened by 3 bases and J by 3 bases, with 12 bases between the two germline ends. This CDR3 contains 14 residues. Germline lookup yields CDR1 MDHEN and CDR2 SYDVKM. The CDR3 protein is CASSFRSIVYEQYF. The CDR3 coding sequence is TGTGCCAGCAGTTTCCGGAGTATAGTCTACGAGCAGTACTTC.

This chain connects TRBV14 to TRBJ2-7; D remains unclear. V lost 1 base, J lost 6 bases, and 7 bases lay in between. CDR3 length: 12 residues. Germline lookup yields CDR1 SGHDN and CDR2 FVKESK. The CDR3 nucleotides are TGTGCCAGCAGCCAAGGTTGGGTCGAGCAGTACTTC. It yields the protein CASSQGWVEQYF.

The CDR3 coding sequence is TGCAGCGTTTCACAGGGTAGCTCTGGAAACACCATATATTTT. Translation: CSVSQGSSGNTIYF. The chain carries TRBV29-1 and TRBJ1-3, with TRBD1 as a possible D gene (6 bases). The CDR3 loop spans 14 amino acids. Germline V gene sequence: CDR1 SQVTM, CDR2 ANQGSEA. The germline V and J ends were trimmed by 5 bases and 0 bases, with 11 bases remaining between them.

This clone appeared once. The chain is built from TRBV30 and TRBJ1-1; D not resolved. V lost 0 bases and J lost 1, with 12 bases in between. The length of the CDR3 is 15 residues. Germline V gives CDR1 GTSNPN, CDR2 SVGIG (reference sequence). CDR3 coding DNA: TGTGCCTGGAGTGTACTAGGGATGACGAACACTGAAGCTTTCTTT. Amino acid sequence: CAWSVLGMTNTEAFF.

The chain employs TRBV18 and TRBJ1-5; 10 bases are shared with TRBD1. The CDR3 contains 16 residues. The V segment lost 6 bases and the J segment 2 bases; nucleotides outside the gene matches: 7. Germline CDR1 and CDR2: KGHSH and LQKENI. This CDR3 reads CASSPLGTGGNQPQHF. CDR3 bases: TGTGCCAGCTCGCCCCTGGGGACAGGGGGCAATCAGCCCCAGCATTTT.

This CDR3 is CASSFTRETQYF. The CDR3 nucleotides read TGTGCCAGCAGTTTCACCCGGGAGACCCAGTACTTC. The chain couples TRBV12-3 or TRBV12-4 to TRBJ2-5; D remains ambiguous. This CDR3 is built from 12 residues. The V gene lost 3 bases and the J gene lost 5 bases, with 7 bases spanning the gap.